The clone carrying this T cell receptor beta chain came up a few times. The use of a sample-barcoded 5' primer and a J-beta primer mix characterized a second PCR of 7 to 11 cycles. A minimum of 2.5 million CDR3-containing paired-end reads was obtained for each sample. TCRdb used MiXCR to reprocess the 5' RACE reads, holding one entry per CDR3 protein. This sample carries approximately 800,000 distinct CDR3 sequences, 56% of them seen once, and the ten largest clones take around 24%. The source of the sample is a study of blood T cells in healthy people across ages. Ranging in age from about 6 to 90, the donors were healthy Caucasian individuals from Russia. Every donor gave approximately 10 milliliters of peripheral blood. Isolation per sample recovered at least 6 million PBMCs. The CDR3 consists of 13 residues. V gave up 4 bases and J gave up 3 bases; unmatched junction bases: 3. Germline assignment: CDR1 SQVTM and CDR2 ANQGSEA.

The clonotype was recovered from a man between 40 and 49 years old in good health. Sequencing was performed on blood. This chain joins TRBV29-1 and TRBJ2-7, with 10 bases fitting TRBD2. The CDR3 DNA reads TGCAGCGTTGCCCTAGCGGGAGACTACGAGCAGTACTTC. Residues: CSVALAGDYEQYF.